The clone carrying this T cell receptor (beta chain) was seen more than once but under ten times. Individual cDNA molecules carried attached unique molecular identifiers. TCRdb itself ran the 5' RACE reads through MiXCR, one entry per CDR3 protein. The repertoire consists of 90,000 to 120,000 distinct CDR3 sequences, with over 8.5% occurring once and the leading ten covering approximately 7.3%. Germline V gene sequence: CDR1 SGHAT, CDR2 FQNNGV. The CDR3 sequence is 14 residues long. V gave up 5 bases and J gave up 8 bases; unmatched junction bases: 8. These data come from a study of early T cells in non-severe SARS-CoV-2 infection.

V usage is TRBV11-2 and J usage is TRBJ1-4, with TRBD1 matching 7 bases. The receptor was isolated from an adult who was a healthcare worker with PCR-confirmed SARS-CoV-2 infection or an uninfected control (not recorded which). Sequenced sample: whole blood. This CDR3 is CASSQAGGEEKLFF. DNA of the CDR3: TGTGCCAGCAGCCAAGCAGGGGGAGAAGAAAAACTGTTTTTT.